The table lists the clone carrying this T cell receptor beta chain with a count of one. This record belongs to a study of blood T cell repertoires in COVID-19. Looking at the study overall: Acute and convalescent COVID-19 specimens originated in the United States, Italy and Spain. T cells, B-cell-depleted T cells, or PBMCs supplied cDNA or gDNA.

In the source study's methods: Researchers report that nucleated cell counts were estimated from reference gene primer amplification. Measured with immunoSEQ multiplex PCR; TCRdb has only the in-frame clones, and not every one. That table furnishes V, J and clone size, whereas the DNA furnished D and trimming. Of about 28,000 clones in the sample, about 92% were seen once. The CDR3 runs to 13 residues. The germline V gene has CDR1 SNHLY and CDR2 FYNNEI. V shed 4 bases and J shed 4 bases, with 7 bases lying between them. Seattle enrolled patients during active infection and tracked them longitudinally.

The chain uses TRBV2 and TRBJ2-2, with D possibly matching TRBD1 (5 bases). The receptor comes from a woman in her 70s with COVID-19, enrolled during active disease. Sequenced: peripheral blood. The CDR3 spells CASSGQPTGELFF. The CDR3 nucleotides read TGTGCCAGCAGTGGACAGCCCACCGGGGAGCTGTTTTTT.